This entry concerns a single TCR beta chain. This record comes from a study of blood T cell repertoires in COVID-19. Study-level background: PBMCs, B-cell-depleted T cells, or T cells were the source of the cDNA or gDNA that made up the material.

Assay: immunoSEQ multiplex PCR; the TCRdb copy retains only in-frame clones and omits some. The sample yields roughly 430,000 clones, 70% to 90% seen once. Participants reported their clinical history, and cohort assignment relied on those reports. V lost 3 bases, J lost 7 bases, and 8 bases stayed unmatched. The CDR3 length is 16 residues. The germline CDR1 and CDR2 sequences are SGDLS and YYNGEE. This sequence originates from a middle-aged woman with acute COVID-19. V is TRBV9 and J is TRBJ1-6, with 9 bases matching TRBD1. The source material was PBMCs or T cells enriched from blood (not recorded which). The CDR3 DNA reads TGTGCCAGCAGCGAGATCACAGGGGGCAGGAATTCACCCCTCCACTTT. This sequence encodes CASSEITGGRNSPLHF.